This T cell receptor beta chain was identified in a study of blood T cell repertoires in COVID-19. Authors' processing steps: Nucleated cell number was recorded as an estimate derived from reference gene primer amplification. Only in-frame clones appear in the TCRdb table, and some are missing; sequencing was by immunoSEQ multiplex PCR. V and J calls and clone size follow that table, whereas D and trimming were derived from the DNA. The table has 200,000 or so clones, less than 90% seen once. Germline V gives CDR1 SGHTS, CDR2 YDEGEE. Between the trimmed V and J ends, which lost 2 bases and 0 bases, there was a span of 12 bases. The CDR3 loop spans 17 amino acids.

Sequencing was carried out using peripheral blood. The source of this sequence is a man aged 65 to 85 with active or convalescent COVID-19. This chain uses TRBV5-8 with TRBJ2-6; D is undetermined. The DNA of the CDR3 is TGTGCCAGCAGCTTTTGGGCAGGCACCTCTGGGGCCAACGTCCTGACTTTC. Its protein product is CASSFWAGTSGANVLTF.